This T cell receptor (beta chain) comes out of a study of T cell responses to AZD1222 COVID-19 vaccine. Notes on the study in general: Seropositive AZD1222 recipients at baseline numbered only five to seven.

CDR1 and CDR2 (germline): MNHEY, SVGAGI. The CDR3 consists of 15 residues. The V and J ends lost 8 bases and 4 bases respectively, with 15 bases between them. Some clones are missing from TCRdb's copy, which holds only in-frame ones; the method was immunoSEQ multiplex PCR. This sample carries tens of thousands of clones, around 89% of them seen once, and the ten largest clones take approximately 11%. On this clone: Antigen: not known.

V usage is TRBV6-5 and J usage is TRBJ1-6, with unresolved D. Sequencing was performed on peripheral blood, taken 28 days after the second dose of the MenACWY control vaccine. The clonotype was recovered from an adult who received the MenACWY meningococcal vaccine as a control. CDR3 sequence: CASQVLGPYNSPLHF. The CDR3 DNA reads as TGTGCCAGCCAGGTCCTCGGACCTTATAATTCACCCCTCCACTTT.